This paragraph reports one T cell receptor (beta chain). Trimming shortened V by 0 bases and J by 1 base, and 15 bases separated the two germline ends. The length of the CDR3 is 17 residues. The V gene's germline CDR1 is SEHNR and CDR2 FQNEAQ (reference sequence). TCRdb's copy holds only in-frame clones and misses some; the assay was immunoSEQ multiplex PCR. Found here are approximately 2.4 million clones, around 95% of them singletons; the top ten hold around 0.13%. This specimen belongs to a study of shared clonotypes between healthy human individuals. This receptor was taken from a man between 18 and 35 years old in good health. The rearrangement links TRBV7-9 to TRBJ1-1; perhaps TRBD1 as D (6 bases). The sequenced sample consisted of naive CD4+ T cells sorted from blood. As to subset: CD45RA+ positively selected. The CDR3 sequence is CASSLAPNGGENTEAFF. The CDR3 nucleotides read TGTGCCAGCAGCTTAGCTCCCAATGGGGGCGAGAACACTGAAGCTTTCTTT.